This TCR beta chain was identified in a study of CD8+CD57+ T cells in acquired aplastic anemia. General study findings and limits: The number of CD8+ CDR3 sequences shared by patients and controls was about 30.

Genomic DNA, the template, was used for profiling of the TCR beta VDJ and CDR3. TCRdb fed the reads into MiXCR, producing one record per CDR3 protein. The sample gives some 140,000 distinct CDR3 sequences, roughly 49% of which show up once; approximately 12% is in the top ten. Patients who underwent sequencing had shown CD8+CD57+ cell expansion by flow cytometry. In the case of this clonotype: Its antigen is currently unknown.

There are 13 residues in the CDR3. V was clipped by 4 bases and J by 4 bases; unmatched bases: 2. CDR1 SNHLY and CDR2 FYNNEI come from the germline V gene. The genes are TRBV2 and TRBJ1-2; 8 nucleotides align to TRBD1. The sequence was obtained from a human donor with aplastic anemia. The material sequenced was sorted CD4+, CD8+, or CD8+CD57+ T cells (not recorded which) from PBMCs. The chain's CDR3 is CASSGDRSYGYTF. CDR3 DNA: TGTGCCAGCAGTGGGGACAGGTCCTATGGCTACACCTTC.